The 24 T cell receptor beta chains in this list originate from one sample, sequenced in a study of preoperative IRX-2 immunotherapy in early breast cancer. Treatment defined: preoperative locoregional IRX-2 cytokine immunotherapy. Produced via immunoSEQ multiplex PCR; TCRdb's table is partial and in-frame only. The data contain fewer than 9,500 clones, around 82% of them singletons. The sequences come from tumor tissue, collected after IRX-2 immunotherapy. Receptor source: a human donor with breast cancer.

The chain joins TRBV19 to TRBJ1-5; D uncertain. V lost 4 bases to trimming and J lost 4 bases, with 11 bases between them. CDR1 and CDR2 (germline): LNHDA, SQIVND (reference sequence). This CDR3 has 14 residues. CDR3 sequence (DNA): TGTGCCAGTAGTACCAGAGGATTAAATCAGCCCCAGCATTTT. Translation gives CASSTRGLNQPQHF.

This clone is medium-sized (0.01 to 0.1%). V gene TRBV18 combines with J gene TRBJ2-5, with D perhaps matching TRBD2 (5 bases). Trimming removed 1 base at V and 7 bases at J, with 10 bases between. Germline CDR1 KGHSH, CDR2 LQKENI. This CDR3 contains 13 residues. The CDR3 reads CASSPQAGVTQYF. The DNA of the CDR3 is TGTGCCAGCTCACCACAGGCCGGGGTGACCCAGTACTTC.

This clone has just one count. V gene TRBV6-8 combines with J gene TRBJ1-1; a weak D match, TRBD1 (5 bases). Germline V gene data show CDR1 as MNHGY and CDR2 as SAAAGT. The V end was cut by 6 bases, the J end by 2 bases, with 7 bases between. There are 12 residues in the CDR3. In DNA, the CDR3 is TGTGCCAGCAGGGGACCTAACACTGAAGCTTTCTTT. The encoded protein is CASRGPNTEAFF.

The chain recombines TRBV7-6 with TRBJ2-3; D remains ambiguous. This CDR3 contains 14 residues. Germline values: CDR1 SGHVS, CDR2 FNYEAQ. V lost 5 bases and J lost 4, with 13 bases in between. The chain's CDR3 is CASSPQLGSDTQYF. The CDR3 DNA sequence: TGTGCCAGCAGCCCCCAATTAGGGTCAGATACGCAGTATTTT.

This rearrangement joins TRBV11-3 to TRBJ2-1; tentatively, D is TRBD1 or TRBD2 (5 bases each). The V gene lost 3 bases and the J gene lost 10 bases, with 19 bases spanning the gap. Looked up from germline, CDR1 is SGHNT and CDR2 is YENEEA. This CDR3 is built from 15 residues. The CDR3 sequence is CASSLGSGSGDEQFF. The CDR3 nucleotides are TGTGCCAGCAGCTTGGGGTCGGGGTCCGGGGACGAGCAGTTCTTC. The full variable domain, its missing parts supplied by reference TRBV11-3 and TRBJ2-1, is EAGVVQSPRYKIIEKKQPVAFWCNPISGHNTLYWYLQNLGQGPELLIRYENEEAVDDSQLPKDRFSAERLKGVDSTLKIQPAELGDSAVYLCASSLGSGSGDEQFFGPGTRLTVL.

The chain combines TRBV6-8 with TRBJ1-3; no clear D. Germline V gene sequence: CDR1 MNHGY, CDR2 SAAAGT. Trimming stripped 4 bases from V and 9 bases from J, with 10 bases between. This CDR3 has 12 amino acids. CDR3 amino acids: CASSSGVGTIYF. The CDR3 DNA reads as TGTGCCAGCAGTTCCGGGGTCGGCACCATATATTTT.

The genes are TRBV19 and TRBJ1-5, with D unresolved. The CDR3 has 15 residues. Trimming took off 3 bases at V and 0 bases at J, with 9 bases between the two ends. Germline values: CDR1 LNHDA, CDR2 SQIVND (reference sequence). Here the CDR3 reads CASSIWTGSNQPQHF. The CDR3 bases are TGTGCCAGTAGTATTTGGACGGGTAGCAATCAGCCCCAGCATTTT.

The chain couples TRBV6-8 to TRBJ2-5; D possibly corresponds to TRBD2 (6 bases). Germline V CDR1 and CDR2: MNHGY, SAAAGT. The CDR3 is 15 amino acids. Trimming took off 6 bases at V and 5 bases at J, with 19 bases between the two ends. DNA of the CDR3: TGTGCCAGCAGCCACCCGGGGGTTCTTCGGGAGACCCAGTACTTC. As protein: CASSHPGVLRETQYF.

This clone was picked up one time. The chain joins TRBV6-8 to TRBJ1-2, with D uncertain. The CDR3 covers 14 residues. Germline V gene lookup returns CDR1 MNHGY and CDR2 SAAAGT. V was shortened by 0 bases and J by 4 bases, with 9 bases between the two germline ends. CDR3 in amino acids: CASSYSNRAYGYTF. DNA for the CDR3: TGTGCCAGCAGTTACTCAAACCGGGCCTATGGCTACACCTTC.

V gene TRBV19 combines with J gene TRBJ1-2; D call uncertain. V dropped 3 bases and J dropped 5 bases, with 16 bases sitting between them. This CDR3 is built from 15 residues. Germline V lookup: CDR1 LNHDA, CDR2 SQIVND (reference sequence). DNA for the CDR3: TGTGCCAGTAGTATGGACGACCTCCGTCAGTATGGCTACACCTTC. This codes for CASSMDDLRQYGYTF.

The chain links TRBV28 to TRBJ1-2; 7 bases map to TRBD1. This CDR3 is built from 15 residues. V shed 6 bases, J shed 6 bases, and the junction held 13 bases outside the gene matches. CDR1 is MDHEN, CDR2 SYDVKM, per germline. DNA for the CDR3: TGTGCCAGCAGCCGCCTGACAGGGTCGGGAGATGGCTACACCTTC. This codes for CASSRLTGSGDGYTF.

The chain employs TRBV11-3 and TRBJ2-1; 10 bases are a match to TRBD2. The junction had 14 bases not matched to a gene; V was cut back by 5 bases and J by 10 bases. The germline V gene encodes CDR1 SGHNT and CDR2 YENEEA. The CDR3 runs 16 residues. CDR3 DNA sequence: TGTGCCAGCAGCCCATCTAAGCGGGGGGGACTCCTAGAGCAGTTCTTC. Protein sequence: CASSPSKRGGLLEQFF. The variable domain in full, with the rest retrieved from reference TRBV11-3 and TRBJ2-1, is EAGVVQSPRYKIIEKKQPVAFWCNPISGHNTLYWYLQNLGQGPELLIRYENEEAVDDSQLPKDRFSAERLKGVDSTLKIQPAELGDSAVYLCASSPSKRGGLLEQFFGPGTRLTVL.

J is TRBJ2-1 and V is TRBV29-1; D gene unclear. This CDR3 is built from 12 residues. V shed 5 bases and J shed 10 bases, with 15 bases lying between them. Germline CDR1 and CDR2: SQVTM and ANQGSEA. The chain's CDR3 is CSVSHSNGEQFF. The CDR3 nucleotides are TGCAGCGTTAGCCACTCTAATGGCGAGCAGTTCTTC.

This clone is labeled medium-sized. The chain links TRBV6-8 to TRBJ1-4; possibly TRBD1 for D (6 bases). This CDR3 contains 15 residues. V was clipped by 3 bases and J by 3 bases, with 11 bases between them. Per germline, CDR1 MNHGY and CDR2 SAAAGT. CDR3 bases: TGTGCCAGCAGTTATAGGGGGGCTGCTAATGAAAAACTGTTTTTT. Translated, it gives CASSYRGAANEKLFF.

V and J are TRBV6-8 and TRBJ2-1; 9 bases are a match to TRBD1. Germline V gives CDR1 MNHGY, CDR2 SAAAGT. CDR3 length: 17 amino acids. Unmatched junction bases numbered 14, after V lost 5 bases and J lost 6 bases. DNA of the CDR3: TGTGCCAGCAGTCCTCCCCCCTGGGACAGGGTAAGCAATGAGCAGTTCTTC. Its translation is CASSPPPWDRVSNEQFF.

The chain uses TRBV6-7 and TRBJ2-5, with D possibly TRBD2 on 6 matching bases. TRBV6-7 is placed among ORFs of uncertain function. Between the trimmed V and J ends, which lost 2 bases and 2 bases, there was a span of 12 bases. CDR3 length: 15 amino acids. CDR3 sequence: CASSYGGANQETQYF. The CDR3 DNA follows: TGTGCCAGCAGTTACGGAGGGGCTAATCAAGAGACCCAGTACTTC.

The V gene is TRBV28, the J gene TRBJ1-1; D possibly corresponds to TRBD1 (6 bases). Trimming removed 6 bases from V and 7 bases from J, with 18 bases in between. Germline CDR1 is MDHEN and CDR2 is SYDVKM. The CDR3 is made up of 14 amino acids. CDR3 protein: CASSRRGTTVEAFF. In nucleotides, the CDR3 is TGTGCCAGCAGCCGACGCGGGACAACCGTTGAAGCTTTCTTT.

This sequence joins TRBV6-8 and TRBJ1-1, with D perhaps matching TRBD1 (6 bases). V dropped 7 bases and J dropped 5 bases, with 26 bases sitting between them. Germline loops: CDR1 MNHGY, CDR2 SAAAGT. The CDR3 is 17 residues long. As DNA, the CDR3 is TGTGCCAGCATAAAGGCAGGGGTGGACCTTGGGGTGACTGAAGCTTTCTTT. Protein product: CASIKAGVDLGVTEAFF.

The V gene is TRBV19, the J gene TRBJ2-1; D remains ambiguous. The germline CDR1 and CDR2 sequences are LNHDA and SQIVND (reference sequence). The length of the CDR3 is 12 residues. The V end was cut by 2 bases, the J end by 5 bases, with 4 bases between. The CDR3 protein is CASSIYHNEQFF. CDR3 bases: TGTGCCAGTAGTATATACCACAATGAGCAGTTCTTC.

V usage is TRBV7-1 and J usage is TRBJ2-3; 11 positions agree with TRBD2. TRBV7-1 is noted as an ORF with a role that remains uncertain. The CDR3 is made up of 15 amino acids. V shed 5 bases, J shed 3 bases, and the junction held 4 bases outside the gene matches. CDR3 nucleotides: TGTGCCAGCAGCCCAAGGACTAGCGGGACAGATACGCAGTATTTT. Encoded protein: CASSPRTSGTDTQYF.

V usage is TRBV14 and J usage is TRBJ1-2, with D unresolved. The V gene lost 2 bases and the J gene lost 4 bases, with 8 bases spanning the gap. CDR1 is SGHDN and CDR2 is FVKESK in the germline V gene. This CDR3 spans 13 amino acids. CDR3 residues: CASSQLRGYGYTF. The CDR3 bases are TGTGCCAGCAGCCAATTGCGGGGCTATGGCTACACCTTC.

The V gene is TRBV11-3, the J gene TRBJ1-5; TRBD1 is a possible D gene (5 bases). The V and J ends lost 2 bases and 4 bases respectively, with 9 bases between them. The germline V gene encodes CDR1 SGHNT and CDR2 YENEEA. The CDR3 is 14 amino acids. In nucleotides, the CDR3 is TGTGCCAGCAGCTTAACGGCAGGGAATCAGCCCCAGCATTTT. The encoded protein is CASSLTAGNQPQHF.

For this clone: The DNA is left out, because the CDR3 cannot be placed on it with certainty; the CDR3 is given as TCRdb lists it. The V call is TRBV19, the J call TRBJ1-1. The CDR3 extends over 14 residues, inclusive of both ends. Germline V CDR1 and CDR2: LNHDA, SQIVND (reference sequence). The CDR3 here is CASILAGSNTEAFF.

The chain joins TRBV6-8 to TRBJ1-1; D is unclear. The V end was cut by 2 bases, the J end by 1 base, with 5 bases between. Germline CDR1 is MNHGY and CDR2 is SAAAGT. The CDR3 contains 13 residues. CDR3 region: CASSYKGNTEAFF. Here the CDR3 DNA reads TGTGCCAGCAGTTACAAGGGGAACACTGAAGCTTTCTTT.